The entry that follows covers one T cell receptor (beta chain) sequence. Antigen: not known. The data were taken from a study of Ad26.COV2.S vaccination and SARS-CoV-2 variants. As for the study in general: Intramuscularly, Ad26.COV2.S was given either once or twice, 56 days apart.

Per the germline V gene, CDR1 is SGDLS and CDR2 is YYNGEE. The length of the CDR3 is 15 residues. V gave up 0 bases and J gave up 1 base, with 8 bases separating them. General study results and limits: Breadth, reportedly substantial, characterized the spike-specific CD8+ and CD4+ T cell responses after vaccination. Vaccinees and placebo recipients showed similar non-spike TCR breadth.

Treatment meaning: around 19 received Ad26.COV2.S at low or high dose, single or two shots; about 5 received placebo; per-sample allocation not given. The samples date from day 63 after the first vaccine or placebo injection. In Boston, the donor was an adult between 18-55 years of age. The repertoire was sequenced with immunoSEQ multiplex PCR; TCRdb's copy has only in-frame clones and lacks some. The sample shows some 410,000 clones, about 90% of them seen only once. The sample was peripheral blood, taken in a trial of Ad26.COV2.S vaccine versus placebo. The rearrangement links TRBV9 to TRBJ1-3; no clear D. The TCR comes from a person between 18 and 59 years old who received the Ad26.COV2.S COVID-19 vaccine or a placebo. CDR3: CASSVVATSGNTIYF. CDR3 bases: TGTGCCAGCAGCGTAGTGGCAACTTCTGGAAACACCATATATTTT.